The 15 T cell receptor beta chains below all came from one sample that was sequenced in a study of blood T cells in healthy people across ages. Using a J-beta primer mix together with a sample-barcoded 5' primer, a second PCR was run for roughly 6 to 12 cycles. TCRdb itself ran the 5' RACE reads through MiXCR, one entry per CDR3 protein. The data hold approximately 700,000 distinct CDR3 sequences, with approximately 29% observed a single time. Sequencing was performed on blood. These receptors were obtained from an elderly woman in good health.

This chain uses TRBV4-2 with TRBJ2-5; TRBD2 agrees at 13 bases. The CDR3 consists of 18 residues. Germline lookup yields CDR1 LGHNA and CDR2 YNFKEQ. V lost 4 bases and J lost 2; bases outside the gene matches: 10. CDR3 DNA sequence: TGTGCCAGCAGCCCTCAAGGGGGACTAGCGGGACCGCAAGAGACCCAGTACTTC. Amino acid sequence: CASSPQGGLAGPQETQYF.

The gene calls are TRBV20-1 and TRBJ2-3; D is possibly TRBD2 (5 bases). CDR3 length: 14 amino acids. Germline assignment: CDR1 DFQATT and CDR2 SNEGSKA (reference sequence). Between the trimmed V and J ends, which lost 1 base and 3 bases, there was a span of 11 bases. The CDR3 sequence is CSARGGSATDTQYF. The CDR3 DNA follows: TGCAGTGCTAGAGGGGGTAGCGCAACAGATACGCAGTATTTT.

A remark on this clonotype: A junction boundary mismatches the germline segment, possibly from a read error. The rearrangement uses TRBV12-3 or TRBV12-4 and TRBJ1-4; 7 bases agree with TRBD1. The CDR3 totals 15 residues. In DNA form, the CDR3 reads TGTGCCAGCAGAAGGGACAGCTTAACTAATGAAAAACGGTTTTTT. This gives the protein CASRRDSLTNEKRFF.

With regard to this clonotype: This may be a read error: a much more frequent sequence differs by one nucleotide. The V and J genes are TRBV30 and TRBJ1-1; no definite D call. CDR1 and CDR2 from the germline V gene are GTSNPN and SVGIG (reference sequence). The CDR3 has 11 residues. The CDR3 sequence: CAGGPNTKAFF. For the CDR3, the DNA is TGTGCTGGAGGGCCGAACACTAAAGCTTTCTTT.

J is TRBJ1-5 and V is TRBV28; D is ambiguous. This CDR3 has 15 amino acids. Germline V gene sequence: CDR1 MDHEN, CDR2 SYDVKM. Trimming cost V 0 bases and J 6 bases, with 12 bases left between them. The CDR3 nucleotides are TGTGCCAGCAGTTTATGGAGGAGGGCCGGTCAGCCCCAGCATTTT. It codes for CASSLWRRAGQPQHF. The full variable domain, completed using reference TRBV28 and TRBJ1-5, is DVKVTQSSRYLVKRTGEKVFLECVQDMDHENMFWYRQDPGLGLRLIYFSYDVKMKEKGDIPEGYSVSREKKERFSLILESASTNQTSMYLCASSLWRRAGQPQHFGDGTRLSIL.

This clonotype was seen at least ten times. The rearrangement joins TRBV6-1 to TRBJ1-2, with D unresolved. The V gene lost 6 bases and the J gene lost 0 bases, with 14 bases spanning the gap. The CDR3 runs to 15 residues. The germline CDR1 and CDR2 sequences are MNHNS and SASEGT. In DNA form, the CDR3 reads TGTGCCAGCAGGGGATTCGAGGGAGCTAACTATGGCTACACCTTC. This codes for CASRGFEGANYGYTF.

The chain combines TRBV20-1 with TRBJ2-1; 13 nucleotides match TRBD2. Germline trimming cut 3 bases from V and 9 bases from J; bases unmatched to any gene: 5. The CDR3 has 14 amino acids. In germline, CDR1 is DFQATT, CDR2 SNEGSKA (reference sequence). CDR3 protein: CSARGLAGPIEQFF. Here the CDR3 DNA reads TGCAGTGCTAGGGGACTAGCGGGGCCGATTGAGCAGTTCTTC.

To note about this clonotype: A read error may be the cause here, since a much bigger clone is one base away. The J gene is TRBJ1-4, the V gene TRBV20-1; D unclear. Germline V gives CDR1 DFQATT, CDR2 SNEGSKA (reference sequence). The CDR3 is made up of 14 amino acids. CDR3 sequence reads: CNAREVGTNEKLFF. Written as DNA, the CDR3 is TGCAATGCTAGAGAAGTGGGAACTAATGAAAAACTGTTTTTT.

In its sample, this clonotype was seen many times. The chain combines TRBV29-1 with TRBJ1-2, with 9 bases matching TRBD1. Germline CDR1 reads SQVTM; CDR2 reads ANQGSEA. There are 12 residues in the CDR3. Trimming cost V 6 bases and J 8 bases; bases outside gene matches: 7. The CDR3, as DNA: TGCAGCGTGGCCGACAGGGGGTTAGGCTACACCTTC. Translated, it gives CSVADRGLGYTF.

This clonotype was found many times. The chain has TRBV12-3 or TRBV12-4 and TRBJ2-1; 10 bases match TRBD2. The J segment lost 8 bases and the V segment lost 6 bases, leaving 4 bases of the junction unmatched. The CDR3 is 13 residues long. CDR3 coding DNA: TGTGCCAGCAGCGGGACTAGCGTCGATGAGCAGTTCTTC. Translation: CASSGTSVDEQFF.

V usage is TRBV20-1 and J usage is TRBJ1-2; D might be TRBD1 (5 bases). In germline, CDR1 is DFQATT, CDR2 SNEGSKA (reference sequence). V lost 1 base, J lost 1 base, and 16 bases lay in between. This CDR3 has 16 residues. The CDR3 region has the DNA TGCAGTGCTAGAGGAAGGGGCGAGGGAGGTAACTATGGCTACACCTTC. Translating gives CSARGRGEGGNYGYTF.

V gene TRBV7-6 combines with J gene TRBJ1-3; no reliable D call. Deletions cut 8 bases from V and 0 bases from J, with 11 bases between. This CDR3 has 14 amino acids. The germline CDR1 and CDR2 sequences are SGHVS and FNYEAQ. CDR3 residues: CASALSDSGNTIYF. CDR3 sequence (DNA): TGTGCCAGCGCCCTTTCCGACTCTGGAAACACCATATATTTT.

J is TRBJ2-3 and V is TRBV12-3 or TRBV12-4, with TRBD1 matching over 8 bases. The CDR3 is made up of 16 amino acids. V shed 5 bases, J shed 0 bases, and the junction held 7 bases outside the gene matches. Here the CDR3 reads CASSPRQGPSTDTQYF. CDR3 sequence (DNA): TGTGCCAGCAGTCCGCGACAGGGGCCTAGCACAGATACGCAGTATTTT.

This rearrangement joins TRBV29-1 to TRBJ1-4, with TRBD1 identical over 10 bases. J gave up 8 bases and V 5 bases, and 8 bases lay outside the gene matches. The CDR3 covers 14 residues. Germline V CDR1 and CDR2: SQVTM, ANQGSEA. The CDR3 region is CSVRGTGAYEKLFF. The CDR3, as DNA: TGCAGCGTTAGGGGGACAGGGGCGTACGAAAAACTGTTTTTT.

As concerns this clonotype: This could be a read error, since a much larger clone is one nucleotide away. This chain links TRBV7-8 with TRBJ2-1; a possible D gene is TRBD1 (5 bases). The ends were cut back, 5 bases at V and 5 bases at J, with 13 bases in the middle. The germline CDR1 and CDR2 sequences are SGHVS and FQNEAQ. The CDR3 totals 14 residues. The DNA of the CDR3 is TGTGCCAGCAGCCTACTATCGACAGACAATGAGCAGTTCTTC. The encoded protein is CASSLLSTDNEQFF.